The 26 T cell receptor beta chains listed next were all sequenced from one sample in a study of T-cell reconstitution after alpha-beta-depleted transplantation in children. Unique molecular identifiers were used to barcode this TCRbeta library. TCRdb re-called the PCR reads with MiXCR, one entry per CDR3 protein. The sample carries 300,000 to 400,000 distinct CDR3 sequences, less than 15% recorded once. The sequencing used PBMCs, collected from the stem cell graft. These receptors came from a human donor who donated a stem cell graft to a child with Fanconi anemia.

This sequence joins TRBV11-2 and TRBJ2-6; 7 bases agree with TRBD2. J was trimmed by 2 bases and V by 2 bases; bases with no gene match: 15. CDR1 SGHAT and CDR2 FQNNGV come from the germline V gene. The CDR3 is made up of 20 amino acids. The CDR3 protein is CASSLFGLRGRGTGANVLTF. The CDR3 bases are TGTGCCAGCAGCTTATTTGGGTTGCGGGGGAGGGGCACTGGGGCCAACGTCCTGACTTTC.

This chain connects TRBV4-2 to TRBJ2-1; 7 bases agree with TRBD2. The CDR3 spans 15 residues. V dropped 1 base and J dropped 2; count of bases not matched to a gene: 2. Germline CDR1 reads LGHNA; CDR2 reads YNFKEQ. Here the CDR3 reads CASSQGAGTYNEQFF. The CDR3 DNA is TGTGCCAGCAGCCAAGGAGCGGGGACCTACAATGAGCAGTTCTTC.

The chain has TRBV10-3 and TRBJ2-3; TRBD1 is a possible D gene (5 bases). This CDR3 contains 12 residues. The V end lost 8 bases, the J end lost 8 bases, and 14 bases lay between the germline ends. Germline CDR1 and CDR2: ENHRY and SYGVKD. CDR3 in DNA: TGTGCCATCGCGAAGGACACGGCTACGCAGTATTTT. Protein: CAIAKDTATQYF.

The chain links TRBV18 to TRBJ2-1; TRBD1 aligns across 9 bases. Trimming cost V 2 bases and J 4 bases; bases outside gene matches: 3. Looked up from germline, CDR1 is KGHSH and CDR2 is LQKENI. The CDR3 sequence is 15 residues long. In nucleotides, the CDR3 is TGTGCCAGCTCACCAAGGGACAGGGAGTACAATGAGCAGTTCTTC. This encodes CASSPRDREYNEQFF.

The chain employs TRBV29-1 and TRBJ2-1; 7 bases align to TRBD1. The ends lost 6 bases at V and 4 bases at J; junction bases unmatched: 3. This CDR3 is 12 amino acids long. CDR1 SQVTM and CDR2 ANQGSEA come from the germline V gene. This CDR3 reads CSVWDSYNEQFF. DNA for the CDR3: TGCAGCGTGTGGGACAGTTACAATGAGCAGTTCTTC.

This clonotype was seen repeatedly, ten times or more. The V and J genes are TRBV6-5 and TRBJ2-1; no firm D call. In germline, CDR1 is MNHEY, CDR2 SVGAGI. Deletions cut 6 bases from V and 10 bases from J, with 10 bases between. The CDR3 is 11 amino acids. In DNA, the CDR3 is TGTGCCAGCAGCCCTAAGCGAGAGCAGTTCTTC. Translating it yields CASSPKREQFF.

The chain recombines TRBV29-1 with TRBJ2-3; no definite D call. Germline CDR1 and CDR2: SQVTM and ANQGSEA. V was trimmed by 6 bases and J by 4 bases, leaving 14 bases between them. The CDR3 length is 13 residues. Here the CDR3 reads CSVLEPGADTQYF. The CDR3, as DNA: TGCAGCGTGCTGGAGCCTGGGGCAGATACGCAGTATTTT.

The CDR3 sequence: CASSPGGTGWNEQYF. DNA of the CDR3: TGTGCCAGCAGCCCAGGCGGGACAGGGTGGAACGAGCAGTACTTC. The chain has TRBV7-9 and TRBJ2-7; the match to TRBD1 covers 9 bases. Germline-derived CDR1 and CDR2 are SEHNR and FQNEAQ (reference sequence). The CDR3 length is 15 residues. With 5 bases clipped from V and 5 bases from J, the junction kept 10 bases outside the gene matches.

This clonotype was picked up a small number of times. The rearrangement links TRBV7-2 to TRBJ2-5; 8 nucleotides line up with TRBD2. The CDR3 length is 14 residues. Trimming at V came to 10 bases and at J to 1 base, leaving 8 bases not matched to a gene. CDR1 and CDR2 (germline): SGHTA, FQGNSA. CDR3 DNA: TGTGCCACTGCTAGCGGGCCCTCCCAAGAGACCCAGTACTTC. Translating it yields CATASGPSQETQYF.

This clonotype was counted at least ten times. The chain has TRBV10-1 and TRBJ2-7; D is unresolved. This CDR3 has 14 amino acids. The germline CDR1 and CDR2 sequences are WNHNN and SYGVQD (reference sequence). With 7 bases removed from V and 4 bases from J, the gap between germline ends came to 17 bases. The chain's CDR3 is CASTPESITYEQYF. CDR3 bases: TGCGCCAGCACCCCCGAGAGTATAACGTACGAGCAGTACTTC.

This clonotype was detected a few times. This chain links TRBV6-5 with TRBJ1-1; no firm D call. Germline V gene lookup returns CDR1 MNHEY and CDR2 SVGAGI. Trimming shortened V by 2 bases and J by 1 base, and 17 bases separated the two germline ends. This CDR3 contains 17 residues. The CDR3 DNA follows: TGTGCCAGCAGTTACGGGGTAGGTTTTCAGGCGAACACTGAAGCTTTCTTT. Translated, it gives CASSYGVGFQANTEAFF.

This clonotype was picked up many times. This chain links TRBV12-3 or TRBV12-4 with TRBJ2-3; a possible D gene is TRBD2 (5 bases). V was clipped by 6 bases and J by 0 bases, with 16 bases between them. This CDR3 comprises 16 residues. The CDR3 bases are TGTGCCAGCAGCCTTGGACTCAGATCTAGCACAGATACGCAGTATTTT. Translation gives CASSLGLRSSTDTQYF.

This clonotype was detected only a few times. V and J are TRBV12-3 or TRBV12-4 and TRBJ2-3, with D maybe TRBD2 (5 bases). CDR3 length: 16 residues. Between the trimmed V and J ends, which lost 3 bases and 8 bases, there was a span of 21 bases. As DNA, the CDR3 is TGTGCCAGCAGTTTCGACCGGACTGGACCCTCTGGTACGCAGTATTTT. It specifies CASSFDRTGPSGTQYF.

The chain uses TRBV2 and TRBJ2-2; perhaps TRBD1 as D (6 bases). From germline, CDR1 is SNHLY and CDR2 FYNNEI. V lost 4 bases to trimming and J lost 7 bases, with 13 bases between them. The CDR3 is 14 residues long. CDR3 in DNA: TGTGCCAGCAGTGTCCAGGGGCTGAGCGGGGAGCTGTTTTTT. As protein: CASSVQGLSGELFF. Full variable domain (rest looked up from reference TRBV2 and TRBJ2-2): EPEVTQTPSHQVTQMGQEVILRCVPISNHLYFYWYRQILGQKVEFLVSFYNNEISEKSEIFDDQFSVERPDGSNFTLKIRSTKLEDSAMYFCASSVQGLSGELFFGEGSRLTVL.

This clonotype was observed a few times. The rearrangement links TRBV4-3 to TRBJ1-5; no definite D call. The CDR3 is 13 amino acids. Looked up from germline, CDR1 is LGHNA and CDR2 is YSLEER. Trimming took off 1 base at V and 4 bases at J, with 5 bases between the two ends. The CDR3 spells CASSQGINQPQHF. The CDR3 DNA follows: TGCGCCAGCAGCCAAGGCATAAATCAGCCCCAGCATTTT.

In its sample, this clonotype was seen a few times. The chain recombines TRBV6-5 with TRBJ1-2; 8 bases agree with TRBD1. CDR3 length equals 14 residues. The J segment lost 8 bases and the V segment lost 1 base, leaving 6 bases of the junction unmatched. Germline V gene data show CDR1 as MNHEY and CDR2 as SVGAGI. CDR3 nucleotides: TGTGCCAGCAGTTACTTCAGGGGGCTTGGAGGCTACACCTTC. Its translation is CASSYFRGLGGYTF.

This clonotype was counted between two and nine times. CDR3 amino acids: CASSSQQGFFGYTF. The CDR3 DNA reads TGTGCCAGCAGTTCGCAACAGGGATTCTTTGGCTACACCTTC. This sequence joins TRBV12-3 or TRBV12-4 and TRBJ1-2; possibly TRBD1 for D (6 bases). The CDR3 runs 14 residues. V was shortened by 4 bases and J by 7 bases, with 16 bases between the two germline ends.

This clonotype came up many times. Here the CDR3 reads CAWVGTGGTDTQYF. The CDR3, as DNA: TGTGCCTGGGTGGGCACAGGGGGAACAGATACGCAGTATTTT. The chain recombines TRBV30 with TRBJ2-3, with 8 bases aligning to TRBD1. This CDR3 region has 14 residues. The junction had 7 bases not matched to a gene; V was cut back by 5 bases and J by 3 bases. CDR1 is GTSNPN and CDR2 is SVGIG in the germline V gene (reference sequence).

This chain links TRBV11-2 with TRBJ2-2; D is perhaps TRBD2 (6 bases). The V end lost 8 bases, the J end lost 4 bases, and 8 bases lay between the germline ends. The CDR3 totals 12 residues. Germline V gene lookup returns CDR1 SGHAT and CDR2 FQNNGV. CDR3 coding DNA: TGTGCCAGCGGAGCGGGCACCGGGGAGCTGTTTTTT. This encodes CASGAGTGELFF.

In this sample, this clonotype turned up many times. V is TRBV7-9 and J is TRBJ1-1; 7 bases line up with TRBD1. The junction had 5 bases not matched to a gene; V was cut back by 6 bases and J by 4 bases. The germline gives CDR1 SEHNR, CDR2 FQNEAQ (reference sequence). This CDR3 has 13 amino acids. The CDR3, as DNA: TGTGCCAGCAGTCCGCAGGGGGGCACTGAAGCTTTCTTT. It encodes CASSPQGGTEAFF.

There are many counts of this clonotype. This chain's CDR3 is CASSLGTNSYEQYF. The CDR3 nucleotides read TGTGCCAGCAGCTTAGGGACAAACTCCTACGAGCAGTACTTC. This rearrangement joins TRBV7-2 to TRBJ2-7; D is possibly TRBD1 (5 bases). The length of the CDR3 is 14 residues. V lost 1 base and J 0 bases, leaving 7 bases between the germline ends. Germline V lookup: CDR1 SGHTA, CDR2 FQGNSA.

The sample holds a few counts of this clonotype. The V call is TRBV19, the J call TRBJ1-1; D gene uncertain. The CDR3 is 13 amino acids. CDR1 is LNHDA and CDR2 is SQIVND in the germline V gene (reference sequence). Trimming removed 1 base at V and 8 bases at J, with 11 bases between. The CDR3 reads CASSIVGYSEAFF. Written as DNA, the CDR3 is TGTGCCAGTAGTATAGTCGGGTATTCGGAAGCTTTCTTT.

This clonotype was observed many times. The rearrangement uses TRBV7-9 and TRBJ2-2; TRBD1 agrees at 8 bases. V gave up 11 bases and J gave up 4 bases; unmatched junction bases: 9. The germline CDR1 and CDR2 sequences are SEHNR and FQNEAQ (reference sequence). The CDR3 covers 14 residues. CDR3 sequence: CAAKDREATGELFF. The CDR3 nucleotides are TGTGCCGCCAAGGACAGGGAAGCCACCGGGGAGCTGTTTTTT. The full variable domain, with the rest looked up from reference TRBV7-9 and TRBJ2-2, is DTGVSQNPRHKITKRGQNVTFRCDPISEHNRLYWYRQTLGQGPEFLTYFQNEAQLEKSRLLSDRFSAERPKGSFSTLEIQRTEQGDSAMYLCAAKDREATGELFFGEGSRLTVL.

In this sample, this clonotype turned up many times. V and J are TRBV5-6 and TRBJ1-3, with D unresolved. Germline V gives CDR1 SGHDT, CDR2 YYEEEE. Deletions cut 6 bases from V and 1 base from J, with 14 bases between. The CDR3 extends over 15 amino acids. The DNA for the CDR3 is TGTGCCAGCACCTTTACGAAGTTATCTGGAAACACCATATATTTT. This sequence encodes CASTFTKLSGNTIYF.

This clonotype was seen only a few times. V is TRBV5-1 and J is TRBJ1-1; D gene uncertain. CDR1 SGHRS and CDR2 YFSETQ come from the germline V gene. This CDR3 has 15 residues. Trimming removed 2 bases from V and 1 base from J, with 12 bases in between. The CDR3 coding sequence is TGCGCCAGCAGCTTCCTTCCTTCAGGGAACACTGAAGCTTTCTTT. Its protein is CASSFLPSGNTEAFF.

This clonotype turned up a few times. The chain couples TRBV20-1 to TRBJ1-4; the D gene is possibly TRBD1 (5 bases). CDR1 and CDR2 (germline): DFQATT, SNEGSKA (reference sequence). CDR3 length: 14 amino acids. The V gene lost 0 bases and the J gene lost 8 bases, with 13 bases spanning the gap. This CDR3 is CSARDERGGEKLFF. The CDR3, as DNA: TGCAGTGCTAGAGATGAAAGGGGAGGAGAAAAACTGTTTTTT.